Following are 32 T cell receptor beta chains from one sample sequenced in a study of regulatory T cells in long-lasting Graves disease. Arm-PCR of CDR3 regions and iRepertoire HTBI primers were used to build TCR beta libraries. TCRdb itself ran the multiplex PCR reads through MiXCR, one entry per CDR3 protein. Of around 510,000 distinct CDR3 sequences listed, about 20% are singletons. Time point given: persistent/refractory GD, antithyroid drugs over 5 years with positive TRAb. PBMC-extracted RNA yielded the TCR library. Sequenced here: peripheral blood mononuclear cells (PBMCs), sampled when the disease was refractory, from a patient treated with antithyroid drugs. These receptors came from a female donor with Graves disease.

The genes are TRBV10-2 and TRBJ1-1, with TRBD1 matching over 10 bases. V was clipped by 10 bases and J by 4 bases; unmatched bases: 6. Germline V gene lookup returns CDR1 WSHSY and CDR2 SAAADI. CDR3 length: 13 amino acids. For the CDR3, the DNA is TGCGCCACCAAGGGGACAGGGGTCACTGAAGCTTTCTTT. Protein sequence: CATKGTGVTEAFF.

The table lists this clonotype with a count of one. The rearrangement uses TRBV6-2 or TRBV6-3 and TRBJ2-3, with D tentatively TRBD1 (6 bases). Deletions cut 6 bases from V and 2 bases from J, with 15 bases between. The CDR3 runs 15 residues. The germline V gene has CDR1 MNHEY and CDR2 SVGEGT. The CDR3 sequence: CASRERDKLTDTQYF. CDR3 sequence (DNA): TGTGCCAGCAGGGAAAGGGACAAGCTCACAGATACGCAGTATTTT.

This clonotype occurred a few times. The chain links TRBV6-5 to TRBJ2-1; no reliable D call. CDR3 length: 13 amino acids. Per germline, CDR1 MNHEY and CDR2 SVGAGI. The germline V and J ends were trimmed by 4 bases and 3 bases, with 7 bases remaining between them. The CDR3: CASSSGYYNEQFF. The DNA of the CDR3 is TGTGCCAGCAGTTCCGGATACTACAATGAGCAGTTCTTC.

This clonotype was recorded many times. The chain employs TRBV2 and TRBJ2-7, with D perhaps being TRBD1 or TRBD2 (5 bases each). With 0 bases removed from V and 7 bases from J, the gap between germline ends came to 10 bases. CDR1 SNHLY and CDR2 FYNNEI come from the germline V gene. The CDR3 extends over 13 amino acids. CDR3 amino acids: CASSEAGWGEQYF. CDR3 bases: TGTGCCAGCAGTGAAGCGGGATGGGGGGAGCAGTACTTC. Using reference TRBV2 and TRBJ2-7 for the parts outside the CDR3, the full variable domain is EPEVTQTPSHQVTQMGQEVILRCVPISNHLYFYWYRQILGQKVEFLVSFYNNEISEKSEIFDDQFSVERPDGSNFTLKIRSTKLEDSAMYFCASSEAGWGEQYFGPGTRLTVT.

This clonotype has a count of ten or more. V gene TRBV6-5 combines with J gene TRBJ2-7, with 8 bases matching TRBD1. The CDR3 runs to 16 residues. The ends lost 0 bases at V and 1 base at J; junction bases unmatched: 5. In germline, CDR1 is MNHEY, CDR2 SVGAGI. CDR3 bases: TGTGCCAGCAGTTACTCGATAGGACAGGGATCCTACGAGCAGTACTTC. Its protein is CASSYSIGQGSYEQYF.

This clonotype was detected many times. Sequence at one end of the junction differs from germline and may be a read error. The chain links TRBV5-1 to TRBJ2-5; 8 bases agree with TRBD2. The germline gives CDR1 SGHRS, CDR2 YFSETQ. The CDR3 consists of 12 residues. CDR3 amino acids: CASSREGETQYF. In DNA form, the CDR3 reads TGTGCCAGCAGCCGGGAGGGGGAGACCCAGTACTTC.

The chain combines TRBV20-1 with TRBJ2-7, with D uncertain. The CDR3 runs 14 residues. Germline V CDR1 and CDR2: DFQATT, SNEGSKA (reference sequence). The V and J ends lost 6 bases and 2 bases respectively, with 17 bases between them. The CDR3 nucleotides read TGCAGTGCAAAAACCACTGGTAGTACCTACGAGCAGTACTTC. It is translated as CSAKTTGSTYEQYF.

This clonotype has a count of ten or more. The chain recombines TRBV28 with TRBJ1-5; no clear D. The V gene's germline CDR1 is MDHEN and CDR2 SYDVKM. The CDR3 sequence is 15 residues long. V gave up 2 bases and J gave up 3 bases, with 11 bases separating them. The CDR3 DNA is TGTGCCAGCAGTTTAGCGGGGTGGGACAATCAGCCCCAGCATTTT. This codes for CASSLAGWDNQPQHF.

The V call is TRBV5-1, the J call TRBJ2-2; TRBD1 is a possible D gene (5 bases). The CDR3 consists of 12 residues. Germline V gene sequence: CDR1 SGHRS, CDR2 YFSETQ. V lost 7 bases to trimming and J lost 5 bases, with 9 bases between them. The CDR3 here is CASAGYTGELFF. DNA of the CDR3: TGCGCCAGCGCAGGGTATACCGGGGAGCTGTTTTTT.

This clonotype has more than one count but fewer than ten. The chain carries TRBV6-5 and TRBJ2-3; D is uncertain. The germline gives CDR1 MNHEY, CDR2 SVGAGI. Trimming left V 4 bases short and J 4 bases short, with 6 bases between. The CDR3 extends over 12 amino acids. This CDR3 reads CASSFWADTQYF. CDR3 DNA sequence: TGTGCCAGCAGTTTCTGGGCAGATACGCAGTATTTT.

This clonotype has only a few counts. V usage is TRBV15 and J usage is TRBJ2-7, with D perhaps TRBD2 (6 bases). Trimming cost V 4 bases and J 6 bases, with 13 bases left between them. This CDR3 contains 13 residues. Germline CDR1 LNHNV, CDR2 YYDKDF (reference sequence). CDR3 in DNA: TGTGCCACCAGCATAGGAGGGGTAGGCGAGCAGTACTTC. Its translation is CATSIGGVGEQYF.

This clonotype was counted at least ten times. V is TRBV28 and J is TRBJ1-2, with D possibly being TRBD1 (5 bases). The V end lost 5 bases, the J end lost 14 bases, and 15 bases lay between the germline ends. This CDR3 has 11 residues. CDR1 and CDR2 (germline): MDHEN, SYDVKM. CDR3 in amino acids: CASSPAGGSTF. The DNA of the CDR3 is TGTGCCAGCAGTCCCGCGGGGGGGTCTACCTTC.

This clonotype was seen many times. This rearrangement joins TRBV6-1 to TRBJ2-7, with 7 bases aligning to TRBD2. The ends lost 11 bases at V and 0 bases at J; junction bases unmatched: 10. Germline-derived CDR1 and CDR2 are MNHNS and SASEGT. The CDR3 spans 14 residues. As DNA, the CDR3 is TGTGCCCACTCCCCAACTAGCGTCTCCTACGAGCAGTACTTC. Translation gives CAHSPTSVSYEQYF.

On this clonotype: Only one base separates this from a far larger clonotype, so it likely reflects a read error. V is TRBV6-4 and J is TRBJ2-5, with D possibly TRBD1 on 5 matching bases. Trimming took off 6 bases at V and 0 bases at J, with 17 bases between the two ends. Germline values: CDR1 MRHNA, CDR2 SNTAGT. The CDR3 runs 16 residues. CDR3 coding DNA: TGTGCCAGCAGAAAACAGGCCTGGGGATACCAAGAGACCCAGTACTTC. Translation: CASRKQAWGYQETQYF.

This chain connects TRBV7-8 to TRBJ2-4; D is unresolved. Trimming left V 1 base short and J 5 bases short, with 18 bases between. Germline assignment: CDR1 SGHVS and CDR2 FQNEAQ. CDR3 length equals 17 residues. The CDR3 DNA reads as TGTGCCAGCAGCTTAGGGTCTGGGCGGACGGTACAAAACATTCAGTACTTC. Protein sequence: CASSLGSGRTVQNIQYF.

Turning to this clonotype: A read error is possible here, since a much larger clone lies one base away. The chain uses TRBV11-1 and TRBJ1-1, with D uncertain. Looked up from germline, CDR1 is SGHAT and CDR2 is FQDESV (reference sequence). This CDR3 spans 12 amino acids. DNA for the CDR3: TGTGCCGGCAGCTTATCCGGGATTGAAGCTTTCTTT. Its translation is CAGSLSGIEAFF.

This chain connects TRBV28 to TRBJ2-3; D not certain. The ends were cut back, 6 bases at V and 2 bases at J, with 36 bases in the middle. Germline V CDR1 and CDR2: MDHEN, SYDVKM. The CDR3 runs to 22 residues. Written as DNA, the CDR3 is TGTGCCAGCAGCCCCGTAATTAGGGCAGGATATGGCCGTTCCCCAGACACAGATACGCAGTATTTT. Protein: CASSPVIRAGYGRSPDTDTQYF. Filled out from reference TRBV28 and TRBJ2-3, the complete variable domain reads DVKVTQSSRYLVKRTGEKVFLECVQDMDHENMFWYRQDPGLGLRLIYFSYDVKMKEKGDIPEGYSVSREKKERFSLILESASTNQTSMYLCASSPVIRAGYGRSPDTDTQYFGPGTRLTVL.

The chain uses TRBV7-9 and TRBJ1-2; 7 nucleotides line up with TRBD1. This CDR3 has 14 amino acids. V shed 5 bases, J shed 8 bases, and the junction held 11 bases outside the gene matches. Per the germline V gene, CDR1 is SEHNR and CDR2 is FQNEAQ (reference sequence). The CDR3 nucleotides read TGTGCCAGCAGCCCCCGGGACAGAGTTGGGGGCTACACCTTC. Amino acid sequence: CASSPRDRVGGYTF.

This clonotype turned up a few times. This chain uses TRBV19 with TRBJ1-1; TRBD1 might be the D (6 bases). This CDR3 spans 14 amino acids. Trimming took off 4 bases at V and 4 bases at J, with 13 bases between the two ends. Germline-derived CDR1 and CDR2 are LNHDA and SQIVND (reference sequence). The CDR3 DNA sequence: TGTGCCAGTAGTAATGGGGGCTCGGGCACTGAAGCTTTCTTT. It yields the protein CASSNGGSGTEAFF.

V gene TRBV6-1 combines with J gene TRBJ2-6; D gene uncertain. The CDR3 is 15 residues long. Germline V gene lookup returns CDR1 MNHNS and CDR2 SASEGT. V lost 6 bases and J lost 4, with 13 bases in between. The CDR3 reads CASSRQAPGANVLTF. The CDR3 region has the DNA TGTGCCAGCAGCCGCCAGGCTCCCGGGGCCAACGTCCTGACTTTC.

This clonotype was found a few times. This chain uses TRBV29-1 with TRBJ1-1; TRBD1 might be the D (6 bases). This CDR3 contains 13 residues. V shed 7 bases and J shed 5 bases, with 17 bases lying between them. CDR1 and CDR2 from the germline V gene are SQVTM and ANQGSEA. CDR3 loop: CSGSSGVQTEAFF. CDR3 in DNA: TGCAGCGGATCCTCAGGGGTTCAGACTGAAGCTTTCTTT.

CDR3 coding DNA: TGTGCCAGCAGGCGAGCGGTCCAAGAGACCCAGTACTTC. This gives the protein CASRRAVQETQYF. The genes are TRBV12-3 or TRBV12-4 and TRBJ2-5, with D perhaps TRBD2 (5 bases). Trimming stripped 6 bases from V and 1 base from J, with 9 bases between. The CDR3 runs to 13 residues.

This chain uses TRBV19 with TRBJ2-7, with 12 bases fitting TRBD2. This CDR3 comprises 16 residues. Germline assignment: CDR1 LNHDA and CDR2 SQIVND (reference sequence). Trimming at V came to 4 bases and at J to 1 base, leaving 5 bases not matched to a gene. The CDR3 is CASSRSGTSGSYEQYF. DNA of the CDR3: TGTGCCAGTAGTAGATCCGGGACTAGCGGGTCCTACGAGCAGTACTTC.

This clonotype was picked up a small number of times. The chain has TRBV19 and TRBJ1-4; D gene uncertain. The germline V gene has CDR1 LNHDA and CDR2 SQIVND (reference sequence). The length of the CDR3 is 14 residues. The V end was cut by 3 bases, the J end by 0 bases, with 5 bases between. The CDR3 nucleotides are TGTGCCAGTAGTATGCTAGCAACTAATGAAAAACTGTTTTTT. This encodes CASSMLATNEKLFF.

There are many counts of this clonotype. The J gene is TRBJ2-5, the V gene TRBV27; 8 nucleotides align to TRBD1. Germline V gene sequence: CDR1 MNHEY, CDR2 SMNVEV (reference sequence). Losses at the gene ends were 3 bases for V and 2 bases for J; bases not matched to a gene: 2. CDR3 length: 14 residues. The CDR3 nucleotides read TGTGCCAGCAGTTTTAACAGGGGGCAAGAGACCCAGTACTTC. This translates into CASSFNRGQETQYF.

This clonotype was recorded a few times. Relative to the germline gene, one junction end is altered; a read error may explain this. V usage is TRBV29-1 and J usage is TRBJ1-1; possible D gene TRBD1, 6 bases. This CDR3 is built from 11 residues. Per germline, CDR1 SQVTM and CDR2 ANQGSEA. The CDR3 loop reads CSVVGDEGQTF. The CDR3 region has the DNA TGCAGCGTTGTAGGTGATGAGGGACAAACTTTT.

This clonotype was seen repeatedly, ten times or more. The V and J genes are TRBV7-2 and TRBJ2-7; D not certain. In germline, CDR1 is SGHTA, CDR2 FQGNSA. The CDR3 covers 13 residues. V lost 0 bases and J 3 bases, leaving 6 bases between the germline ends. The CDR3 sequence: CASSLARFYEQYF. Written as DNA, the CDR3 is TGTGCCAGCAGCTTAGCGCGGTTCTACGAGCAGTACTTC. The whole variable domain, filled in from reference TRBV7-2 and TRBJ2-7, reads GAGVSQSPSNKVTEKGKDVELRCDPISGHTALYWYRQSLGQGLEFLIYFQGNSAPDKSGLPSDRFSAERTGGSVSTLTIQRTQQEDSAVYLCASSLARFYEQYFGPGTRLTVT.

This clonotype has a count of ten or more. This chain connects TRBV7-2 to TRBJ1-1; tentatively, D is TRBD1 (6 bases). V lost 7 bases, J lost 10 bases, and 19 bases lay in between. In germline, CDR1 is SGHTA, CDR2 FQGNSA. The CDR3 sequence is 13 residues long. The CDR3 bases are TGTGCCAGCACCCCTCGGCCGGGGGCGGGAGCTTTCTTT. This gives the protein CASTPRPGAGAFF. The full variable domain, with the rest looked up from reference TRBV7-2 and TRBJ1-1, is GAGVSQSPSNKVTEKGKDVELRCDPISGHTALYWYRQSLGQGLEFLIYFQGNSAPDKSGLPSDRFSAERTGGSVSTLTIQRTQQEDSAVYLCASTPRPGAGAFFGQGTRLTVV.

This clonotype was picked up many times. The CDR3, as DNA: TGTGCCAGCAGTTCGCTTGGTGGGGGGCCCCAGCATTTT. This encodes CASSSLGGGPQHF. The chain employs TRBV27 and TRBJ1-5; weak D call: TRBD1 (5 bases). Germline V gene sequence: CDR1 MNHEY, CDR2 SMNVEV (reference sequence). The V gene lost 4 bases and the J gene lost 9 bases, with 13 bases spanning the gap. This CDR3 region has 13 residues.

The chain couples TRBV19 to TRBJ1-5; D call uncertain. Germline-derived CDR1 and CDR2 are LNHDA and SQIVND (reference sequence). The V end lost 4 bases, the J end lost 4 bases, and 14 bases lay between the germline ends. This CDR3 has 15 amino acids. CDR3 bases: TGTGCCAGTAGTAAGTCACCAGACGGGAATCAGCCCCAGCATTTT. It is translated as CASSKSPDGNQPQHF.

V and J are TRBV6-1 and TRBJ2-7, with D possibly being TRBD1 (6 bases). Germline V gene sequence: CDR1 MNHNS, CDR2 SASEGT. The CDR3 totals 14 residues. V was trimmed by 6 bases and J by 7 bases, leaving 19 bases between them. This chain's CDR3 is CASRIPAGVSEQYF. Written as DNA, the CDR3 is TGTGCCAGCAGAATTCCCGCAGGGGTTTCGGAGCAGTACTTC.

The chain recombines TRBV7-3 with TRBJ2-2; a possible D gene is TRBD1 (5 bases). This CDR3 region has 15 residues. V lost 4 bases to trimming and J lost 8 bases, with 17 bases between them. Germline V CDR1 and CDR2: SGHTA, FQGTGA. The DNA of the CDR3 is TGTGCCAGCAGCTCCGACAGCATGGTATCTGGGGAGCTGTTTTTT. This gives the protein CASSSDSMVSGELFF.